This paragraph reports one T cell receptor beta chain. In the original processing: Amplifying reference gene primers gave estimates of nucleated cell counts. Profiled with immunoSEQ multiplex PCR; TCRdb holds only in-frame clones, not every one. The DNA was the basis for D and trimming; V, J and clone size are from that table. The sample lists some 350,000 clones; around 91% were seen once. This sample was taken from a study of blood T cell repertoires in COVID-19. At the level of the study: Acute and convalescent COVID-19 samples came from the United States, Italy and Spain. The cDNA or gDNA used as material had been derived from T cells, B-cell-depleted T cells, or PBMCs.

The TCR originated in a man aged 18 to 30 with active or convalescent COVID-19. Sequencing was carried out using peripheral blood.

The CDR3 DNA sequence: TGTGCCAGCAGTGACCCCGGGACTCCCCGCTATGGCTACACCTTC. Its translation is CASSDPGTPRYGYTF. This chain uses TRBV6-6 with TRBJ1-2; tentatively, D is TRBD1 (5 bases). The CDR3 loop spans 15 amino acids. V was clipped by 5 bases and J by 4 bases, with 17 bases between them. Per the germline V gene, CDR1 is MNHNY and CDR2 is SVGAGI (reference sequence).